This TCR beta chain was identified in a study of T cell repertoires in cytomegalovirus infection. The wider study: The public TCR beta signatures pointed to both CMV infection and matching HLA type. Regarding the study as a whole: Dominating the ex vivo response were TCR beta clonotypes that were CMV-specific and HLA-C-restricted. CMV carriers having the relevant HLA were flagged by cumulative public TCR beta family frequency.

CDR1 LNHDA and CDR2 SQIVND come from the germline V gene (reference sequence). The CDR3 is 12 residues long. Between the trimmed V and J ends, which lost 9 bases and 4 bases, there was a span of 12 bases. This clonotype was detected ten times or more. The antigen remains undetermined. Each CDR3 protein gets one entry after TCRdb re-called the reads with MiXCR. The table records almost 300,000 distinct CDR3 sequences, 8% to 10% of them present only once. This clonotype originated in a human donor in good health (CMV status not recorded). Some clones in this sample may be carry-over from other donors' samples. Sample: PBMCs. The rearrangement links TRBV19 to TRBJ1-1, with D possibly TRBD1 on 5 matching bases. This CDR3 reads CASSWGGTEAFF. CDR3 DNA sequence: TGTGCCAGCAGCTGGGGGGGCACTGAAGCTTTCTTT.